This T cell receptor beta chain comes out of a study of cytomegalovirus exposure and HLA in healthy donors. In the study overall: A later analysis reported the 120 or so validation repertoires used the same platform as the 666 first-cohort repertoires.

This CDR3 comprises 16 residues. Looked up from germline, CDR1 is SGHTA and CDR2 is FQGNSA. V shed 0 bases and J 4 bases; nucleotides not matched to a gene: 5. For this clone: The antigen is undetermined. Other DNA sequences in the same sample also yield this CDR3.

Separate from the approximately 670-subject first cohort, the approximately 120-subject validation cohort was the one that the donors belonged to. Generated by immunoSEQ multiplex PCR, the TCRdb table keeps only in-frame clones and is missing some. Here the sample spans approximately 98,000 clones, approximately 96% being singletons. Study findings and constraints: Usually a TCR sequence was rare, but some public TCRs were found in many donors. The study listed roughly 150 cytomegalovirus-associated TCR beta chains.

V gene TRBV7-2 combines with J gene TRBJ2-7, with TRBD2 matching 11 bases. The clonotype comes from a woman aged 18 to 35 in good health and CMV-seronegative. The sequencing sample was made of PBMCs. CDR3 amino acids: CASSLAGTSGGYEQYF. The CDR3 coding sequence is TGTGCCAGCAGCTTAGCCGGGACTAGCGGAGGGTACGAGCAGTACTTC.